This T cell receptor (beta chain) was profiled in a study of blood T cells in healthy people across ages. About the study: T cells yielded about one barcoded beta molecule per two cells through template switching. Study results and limitations: Naive and antigen-experienced cells could not be conclusively compared, given unsorted PBMCs. More naive CD4+ cells and higher diversity marked long-lived donors relative to aged donors.

The second PCR ran roughly 6 to 12 cycles with a sample-barcoded 5' primer and J-beta primers. TCRdb ran MiXCR on the 5' RACE reads and lists one entry per CDR3 protein. The data show 550,000 to 800,000 distinct CDR3 sequences, more than 20% seen once. Remarks on this clonotype: Its antigen is not identified.

The CDR3 runs to 14 residues. V lost 4 bases to trimming and J lost 0 bases, with 10 bases between them. CDR1 is SNHLY and CDR2 is FYNNEI in the germline V gene. Sequenced material: blood. The receptor was derived from a man aged 65-85 years in good health. V is TRBV2 and J is TRBJ2-7; D is ambiguous. CDR3: CASSAGTSSYEQYF. DNA for the CDR3: TGTGCCAGCAGTGCTGGTACCAGCTCCTACGAGCAGTACTTC.